Listed below are T cell receptor beta chains from one sample, sequenced in a study of blood T cell repertoires in COVID-19. Clones were read by immunoSEQ multiplex PCR, and TCRdb kept only the in-frame ones, dropping some. The sample lists 140,000 to 150,000 clones, 60% to 80% occurring once. The sample consisted of peripheral blood. These receptors were obtained from a man between 45 and 60 years old with active or convalescent COVID-19. Each CDR3 is given with its conserved first and last residue. The order of the fields is J gene, V gene, D gene, clone size, CDR3 protein, CDR3 DNA. The D gene is left open where the match is weak. Clone size appears in some rows only: once, few, many, or a class for an expanded clone.

J gene: TRBJ1-4; V gene: TRBV4-2; D gene: NA; clone size: NA; CDR3 protein: CASSQDGVEVEKLFF; CDR3 DNA: TGTGCCAGCAGCCAAGATGGTGTGGAGGTCGAAAAACTGTTTTTT
J gene: TRBJ2-2; V gene: TRBV19; D gene: TRBD1; clone size: NA; CDR3 protein: CASSIDPGGRTGELFF; CDR3 DNA: TGTGCCAGTAGTATAGATCCAGGGGGCCGGACCGGGGAGCTGTTTTTT
J gene: TRBJ2-3; V gene: TRBV5-1; D gene: TRBD1; clone size: NA; CDR3 protein: CASSKTGAQERTQYF; CDR3 DNA: TGCGCCAGCAGCAAAACAGGGGCCCAAGAGAGAACGCAGTATTTT
J gene: TRBJ2-6; V gene: TRBV4-2; D gene: NA; clone size: NA; CDR3 protein: CASSQAFSGANVLTF; CDR3 DNA: TGTGCCAGCAGCCAAGCTTTCTCTGGGGCCAACGTCCTGACTTTC
J gene: TRBJ2-1; V gene: TRBV10-1; D gene: TRBD2; clone size: NA; CDR3 protein: CASSELAGGGNEQFF; CDR3 DNA: TGCGCCAGCAGTGAACTAGCGGGAGGGGGCAATGAGCAGTTCTTC
J gene: TRBJ2-3; V gene: TRBV24-1; D gene: TRBD2; clone size: NA; CDR3 protein: CATSDLTVAGAADTQYF; CDR3 DNA: TGTGCCACCAGTGATTTGACGGTAGCGGGAGCAGCTGATACGCAGTATTTT
J gene: TRBJ2-1; V gene: TRBV10-2; D gene: NA; clone size: NA; CDR3 protein: CASSEESEQFF; CDR3 DNA: TGCGCCAGCAGTGAGGAGTCTGAGCAGTTCTTC
J gene: TRBJ1-4; V gene: TRBV28; D gene: NA; clone size: once; CDR3 protein: CASSLWREDEKLFF; CDR3 DNA: TGTGCCAGCAGTTTATGGAGGGAGGATGAAAAACTGTTTTTT
J gene: TRBJ2-1; V gene: TRBV7-9; D gene: TRBD2; clone size: NA; CDR3 protein: CASSPPGGRRAEQFF; CDR3 DNA: TGTGCCAGCAGCCCCCCCGGCGGGAGGAGGGCTGAGCAGTTCTTC
J gene: TRBJ1-2; V gene: TRBV7-3; D gene: NA; clone size: NA; CDR3 protein: CASSLTGDIGYTF; CDR3 DNA: TGTGCCAGCAGCTTAACCGGGGACATTGGCTACACCTTC
J gene: TRBJ2-2; V gene: TRBV9; D gene: TRBD2; clone size: NA; CDR3 protein: CASSVGASGRASGELFF; CDR3 DNA: TGTGCCAGCAGCGTGGGAGCTAGCGGGAGGGCCTCAGGGGAGCTGTTTTTT
J gene: TRBJ2-7; V gene: TRBV6-5; D gene: TRBD2; clone size: NA; CDR3 protein: CASSSRTSGSLYEQYF; CDR3 DNA: TGTGCCAGCAGTTCAAGGACTAGCGGGAGCCTCTACGAGCAGTACTTC
J gene: TRBJ2-3; V gene: TRBV2; D gene: TRBD2; clone size: NA; CDR3 protein: CASISSGRANTQYF; CDR3 DNA: TGTGCCAGCATTTCTAGCGGGAGGGCTAATACGCAGTATTTT
J gene: TRBJ2-7; V gene: TRBV10-1; D gene: TRBD1; clone size: NA; CDR3 protein: CASTEGDRGVHEQYF; CDR3 DNA: TGCGCCAGCACCGAGGGGGACAGGGGGGTCCACGAGCAGTACTTC
J gene: TRBJ2-1; V gene: TRBV7-9; D gene: NA; clone size: NA; CDR3 protein: CASSLFQGSYNEQFF; CDR3 DNA: TGTGCCAGCAGCTTATTCCAGGGCTCTTACAATGAGCAGTTCTTC
J gene: TRBJ2-4; V gene: TRBV21-1; D gene: NA; clone size: NA; CDR3 protein: CASGGQGNIQYF; CDR3 DNA: TGTGCCAGCGGTGGACAGGGAAACATTCAGTACTTC
J gene: TRBJ2-1; V gene: TRBV7-9; D gene: NA; clone size: NA; CDR3 protein: CASRDSVSSYNEQFF; CDR3 DNA: TGTGCCAGCAGAGATAGCGTCTCCTCCTACAATGAGCAGTTCTTC
J gene: TRBJ2-7; V gene: TRBV11-2; D gene: NA; clone size: NA; CDR3 protein: CASSPLPGDPEQYF; CDR3 DNA: TGTGCCAGCAGCCCTCTACCAGGGGATCCCGAGCAGTACTTC
J gene: TRBJ1-2; V gene: TRBV27; D gene: NA; clone size: once; CDR3 protein: CASSLEPNYGYTF; CDR3 DNA: TGTGCCAGCAGTTTAGAGCCGAACTATGGCTACACCTTC
J gene: TRBJ2-7; V gene: TRBV7-2; D gene: TRBD2; clone size: NA; CDR3 protein: CASSFRTSGYDEQYF; CDR3 DNA: TGTGCCAGCAGTTTCCGGACTAGCGGGTACGACGAGCAGTACTTC
J gene: TRBJ1-5; V gene: TRBV28; D gene: NA; clone size: NA; CDR3 protein: CASSPPGSYSNQPQHF; CDR3 DNA: TGTGCCAGCAGTCCCCCGGGAAGTTATAGCAATCAGCCCCAGCATTTT
J gene: TRBJ2-2; V gene: TRBV4-2; D gene: TRBD2; clone size: once; CDR3 protein: CASSPRLAGGPGTGELFF; CDR3 DNA: TGTGCCAGCAGCCCAAGACTAGCGGGAGGGCCGGGCACCGGGGAGCTGTTTTTT
J gene: TRBJ2-2; V gene: TRBV5-1; D gene: NA; clone size: NA; CDR3 protein: CASSWTALNTGELFF; CDR3 DNA: TGCGCCAGCTCCTGGACAGCCTTGAACACCGGGGAGCTGTTTTTT
J gene: TRBJ2-3; V gene: TRBV5-1; D gene: TRBD2; clone size: NA; CDR3 protein: CASAGLADNTDTQYF; CDR3 DNA: TGCGCCAGCGCGGGACTAGCGGACAACACAGATACGCAGTATTTT
J gene: TRBJ1-5; V gene: TRBV5-1; D gene: TRBD1; clone size: NA; CDR3 protein: CASSLSGGGDQPQHF; CDR3 DNA: TGCGCCAGCAGCTTGTCAGGGGGTGGGGATCAGCCCCAGCATTTT
J gene: TRBJ2-5; V gene: TRBV5-1; D gene: TRBD2; clone size: NA; CDR3 protein: CASSLAVAGEETQYF; CDR3 DNA: TGCGCCAGCAGCTTGGCGGTAGCGGGAGAAGAGACCCAGTACTTC
J gene: TRBJ2-3; V gene: TRBV7-8; D gene: NA; clone size: once; CDR3 protein: CASSSPTNFTDTQYF; CDR3 DNA: TGTGCCAGCAGCTCCCCTACTAATTTCACAGATACGCAGTATTTT
J gene: TRBJ2-5; V gene: TRBV14; D gene: NA; clone size: NA; CDR3 protein: CASSQDPGSGGTQYF; CDR3 DNA: TGTGCCAGCAGCCAAGATCCCGGGAGCGGTGGGACCCAGTACTTC
J gene: TRBJ1-5; V gene: TRBV12-3/TRBV12-4; D gene: NA; clone size: NA; CDR3 protein: CASSSTGLQPQHF; CDR3 DNA: TGTGCCAGCAGTTCTACAGGTCTTCAGCCCCAGCATTTT
J gene: TRBJ2-1; V gene: TRBV7-3; D gene: NA; clone size: NA; CDR3 protein: CASSLGRYNEQFF; CDR3 DNA: TGTGCCAGCAGCTTAGGCAGGTACAATGAGCAGTTCTTC
J gene: TRBJ1-3; V gene: TRBV9; D gene: TRBD1; clone size: NA; CDR3 protein: CASSTDRAGNTIYF; CDR3 DNA: TGTGCCAGCAGCACCGACAGGGCTGGAAACACCATATATTTT
J gene: TRBJ2-1; V gene: TRBV19; D gene: NA; clone size: NA; CDR3 protein: CASKRDREGDNEQFF; CDR3 DNA: TGTGCCAGTAAAAGGGACCGCGAGGGGGACAATGAGCAGTTCTTC
J gene: TRBJ2-7; V gene: TRBV5-4; D gene: TRBD2; clone size: NA; CDR3 protein: CASSPRTSGRAGEQYF; CDR3 DNA: TGTGCCAGCAGCCCCCGGACTAGCGGGAGGGCCGGGGAGCAGTACTTC
J gene: TRBJ2-4; V gene: TRBV6-2/TRBV6-3; D gene: NA; clone size: few; CDR3 protein: CASSTDGAKNIQYF; CDR3 DNA: TGTGCCAGCAGCACAGACGGAGCCAAAAACATTCAGTACTTC
J gene: TRBJ2-1; V gene: TRBV6-2/TRBV6-3; D gene: TRBD2; clone size: NA; CDR3 protein: CASIPRGAGGYNEQFF; CDR3 DNA: TGTGCCAGCATCCCTAGGGGGGCGGGAGGGTACAATGAGCAGTTCTTC
J gene: TRBJ2-7; V gene: TRBV27; D gene: NA; clone size: NA; CDR3 protein: CASSLPGVRSYEQYF; CDR3 DNA: TGTGCCAGCAGTTTGCCCGGGGTCCGCTCCTACGAGCAGTACTTC
J gene: TRBJ2-2; V gene: TRBV29-1; D gene: TRBD2; clone size: once; CDR3 protein: CSVEPGTSGRGELFF; CDR3 DNA: TGCAGCGTGGAACCCGGGACTAGCGGGAGGGGGGAGCTGTTTTTT
J gene: TRBJ1-5; V gene: TRBV11-2; D gene: NA; clone size: few; CDR3 protein: CASSLGQINQPQHF; CDR3 DNA: TGTGCCAGCAGCTTAGGACAGATCAATCAGCCCCAGCATTTT
J gene: TRBJ2-7; V gene: TRBV6-1; D gene: NA; clone size: NA; CDR3 protein: CASSEGGQISYEQYF; CDR3 DNA: TGTGCCAGCAGTGAGGGGGGGCAGATTTCCTACGAGCAGTACTTC
J gene: TRBJ2-1; V gene: TRBV7-9; D gene: TRBD2; clone size: NA; CDR3 protein: CASSLGWLAGGEQFF; CDR3 DNA: TGTGCCAGCAGCTTAGGGTGGCTAGCGGGAGGCGAGCAGTTCTTC
J gene: TRBJ1-1; V gene: TRBV20-1; D gene: NA; clone size: NA; CDR3 protein: CSASYSMNTEAFF; CDR3 DNA: TGCAGTGCTAGTTACAGCATGAACACTGAAGCTTTCTTT
J gene: TRBJ2-3; V gene: TRBV6-5; D gene: TRBD2; clone size: NA; CDR3 protein: CASSPLAGGGDTQYF; CDR3 DNA: TGTGCCAGCAGCCCACTAGCGGGAGGGGGGGATACGCAGTATTTT
J gene: TRBJ1-5; V gene: TRBV6-1; D gene: NA; clone size: NA; CDR3 protein: CASSESGNSNQPQHF; CDR3 DNA: TGTGCCAGCAGTGAATCCGGTAATAGCAATCAGCCCCAGCATTTT
J gene: TRBJ1-5; V gene: TRBV30; D gene: NA; clone size: few; CDR3 protein: CAWSVLGLDSNQPQHF; CDR3 DNA: TGTGCCTGGAGTGTACTGGGGCTAGATAGCAATCAGCCCCAGCATTTT
J gene: TRBJ2-5; V gene: TRBV4-2; D gene: NA; clone size: NA; CDR3 protein: CASSQGGLRQETQYF; CDR3 DNA: TGTGCCAGCAGCCAAGGGGGGCTACGCCAAGAGACCCAGTACTTC
J gene: TRBJ2-7; V gene: TRBV24-1; D gene: TRBD1; clone size: NA; CDR3 protein: CATSPEPGQTYEQYF; CDR3 DNA: TGTGCCACCAGTCCCGAACCGGGACAGACCTACGAGCAGTACTTC